This entry describes one T cell receptor (beta chain). This specimen belongs to a study of T cell changes during pregnancy in multiple sclerosis. The CDR3 spans 16 residues. Germline-derived CDR1 and CDR2 are MGHRA and YSYEKL. J gave up 6 bases and V 0 bases, and 8 bases lay outside the gene matches. TCRdb's copy holds only in-frame clones and misses some; the assay was immunoSEQ multiplex PCR. Here the sample spans more than 35,000 clones, about nine tenths being singletons. The sample consisted of CD4+ T cells from peripheral blood mononuclear cells, taken in the third trimester of pregnancy. The sequence was collected from a female donor in good health, enrolled as a control in a pregnancy study. This chain joins TRBV4-1 and TRBJ2-3; 8 nucleotides line up with TRBD2. CDR3 in amino acids: CASSQDRRRGEDTQYF. Written as DNA, the CDR3 is TGCGCCAGCAGCCAAGATCGTCGGCGGGGGGAGGATACGCAGTATTTT.